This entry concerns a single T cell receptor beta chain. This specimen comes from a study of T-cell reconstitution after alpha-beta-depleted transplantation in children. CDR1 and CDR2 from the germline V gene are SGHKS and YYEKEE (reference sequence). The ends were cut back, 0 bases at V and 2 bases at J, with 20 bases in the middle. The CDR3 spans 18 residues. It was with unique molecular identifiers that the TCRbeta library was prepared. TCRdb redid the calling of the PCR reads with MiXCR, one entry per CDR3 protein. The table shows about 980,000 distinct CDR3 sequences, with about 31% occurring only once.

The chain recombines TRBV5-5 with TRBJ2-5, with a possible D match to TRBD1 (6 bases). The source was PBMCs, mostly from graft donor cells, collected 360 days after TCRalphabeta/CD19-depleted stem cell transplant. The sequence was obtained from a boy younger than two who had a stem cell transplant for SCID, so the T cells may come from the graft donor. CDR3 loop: CASSLEGLTGNRQETQYF. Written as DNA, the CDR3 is TGTGCCAGCAGCTTGGAAGGCCTGACAGGTAACCGGCAAGAGACCCAGTACTTC.